This T cell receptor beta chain was identified during a study of cytomegalovirus exposure and HLA in healthy donors. Study-wide points: Altogether, about 160 TCR beta chains were recorded as cytomegalovirus-associated. Reported results showed that the classifier diagnosed cytomegalovirus status with high specificity and sensitivity. Among the CMV-associated chains, three were confirmed in vitro as specific for CMV antigens.

Separation from the approximately 660-subject first cohort characterized the roughly 130-subject validation cohort, to which the donors belonged. CDR1 LNHDA and CDR2 SQIVND come from the germline V gene (reference sequence). CDR3 size: 15 residues. The ends were cut back, 10 bases at V and 2 bases at J, with 20 bases in the middle. Regarding this clone: Antigen: not known.

The data were produced by immunoSEQ multiplex PCR, yet TCRdb's version contains in-frame clones alone and is incomplete. The table shows around 60,000 clones, with about 88% occurring only once. V usage is TRBV19 and J usage is TRBJ1-2, with D unresolved. This sequence was found in a man younger than 30 in good health and CMV-seronegative. Sample: PBMCs. CDR3 in amino acids: CATRRTETTNYGYTF. In DNA form, the CDR3 reads TGTGCCACCCGACGAACGGAAACGACAAACTATGGCTACACCTTC.